The entry that follows covers one TCR beta chain sequence. The CDR3 has 13 residues. V lost 6 bases, J lost 2 bases, and 3 bases stayed unmatched. Germline V gene data show CDR1 as MNHNY and CDR2 as SVGAGI (reference sequence). This entry belongs to a study of PD-L1 blockade in urothelial cancer. Across the study: Patients arrived having already received 0 to 3 prior chemotherapy regimens.

Measured with immunoSEQ multiplex PCR; TCRdb has only the in-frame clones, and not every one. The profile shows some 120,000 clones, roughly 84% of them singletons. Time point in this sample: pretreatment peripheral blood. V and J are TRBV6-6 and TRBJ1-1; the match to TRBD1 covers 7 bases. The sequence was collected from a man aged 45-65 years with urothelial cancer. The sequences come from PBMCs, collected around atezolizumab (anti-PD-L1) treatment. In nucleotides, the CDR3 is TGTGCCAGCAGCGACAGGGCTAACACTGAAGCTTTCTTT. As protein: CASSDRANTEAFF.